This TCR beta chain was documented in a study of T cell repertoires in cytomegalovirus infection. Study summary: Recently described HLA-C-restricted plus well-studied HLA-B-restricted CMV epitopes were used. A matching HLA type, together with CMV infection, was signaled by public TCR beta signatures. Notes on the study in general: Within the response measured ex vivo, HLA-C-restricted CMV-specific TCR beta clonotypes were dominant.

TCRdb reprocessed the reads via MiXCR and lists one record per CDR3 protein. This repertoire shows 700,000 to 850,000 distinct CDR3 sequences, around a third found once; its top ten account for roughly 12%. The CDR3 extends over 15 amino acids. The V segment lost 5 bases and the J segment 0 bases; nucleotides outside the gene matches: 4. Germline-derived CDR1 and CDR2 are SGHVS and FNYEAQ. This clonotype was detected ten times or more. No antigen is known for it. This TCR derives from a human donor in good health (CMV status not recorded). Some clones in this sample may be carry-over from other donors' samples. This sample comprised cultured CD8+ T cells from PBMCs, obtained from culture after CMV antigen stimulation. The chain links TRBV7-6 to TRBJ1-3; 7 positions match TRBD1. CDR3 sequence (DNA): TGTGCCAGCAGCCAACCAGGGGGCTCTGGAAACACCATATATTTT. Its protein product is CASSQPGGSGNTIYF.